This record looks at one T cell receptor beta chain sequence and its context. Its specificity is not known. The data originate from a study of CD8+ T cells in alopecia areata. Study conclusions and caveats: Among the 100 top clones, expanded CD8+ clones, like scalp clonality, were significantly decreased by tofacitinib. Scalp and blood samples kept many expanded lesional clones throughout tofacitinib.

There are 17 residues in the CDR3. V was clipped by 4 bases and J by 10 bases; unmatched bases: 19. The germline gives CDR1 SGHKS, CDR2 YYEKEE (reference sequence). Treatment here: oral pan-JAK inhibitor, 5-10 mg twice daily. Sequencing used cDNA as its template, made by extracting RNA and reverse transcribing it. Using immunoSEQ multiplex PCR, the repertoire was profiled, and TCRdb retains in-frame clones only, with some absent. Altogether around 190,000 clones are present, under 70% being singletons, with the ten largest covering 3.5% to 5%. The clonotype comes from a human donor with alopecia areata. Sequencing was performed on CD4+ T cells sorted from blood, taken at week 4, from a patient treated with tofacitinib. This chain joins TRBV5-5 and TRBJ2-1; 8 bases align to TRBD2. The CDR3: CASSRITAGLEFKEQFF. The CDR3 nucleotides read TGTGCCAGCAGCAGGATTACTGCGGGACTAGAGTTCAAAGAGCAGTTCTTC. Together with reference TRBV5-5 and TRBJ2-1, the CDR3 gives the full variable domain: DAGVTQSPTHLIKTRGQQVTLRCSPISGHKSVSWYQQVLGQGPQFIFQYYEKEERGRGNFPDRFSARQFPNYSSELNVNALLLGDSALYLCASSRITAGLEFKEQFFGPGTRLTVL.